This T cell receptor (beta chain) was profiled in a study of T cells in pancreatic ductal adenocarcinoma. Findings of the study overall: Tumor samples had fewer productive templates and 6.5 to 10-fold fewer unique clonotypes than blood. Enrichment of CD45RO+ effector over naive T cells in tumors may bias clonality. Results skew toward the minority of patients with early-stage disease. No significant tumor-blood clonality difference; means were about 0.11 and 0.072.

The germline CDR1 and CDR2 sequences are SNHLY and FYNNEI. Trimming removed 4 bases from V and 5 bases from J, with 15 bases in between. There are 14 residues in the CDR3. In the case of this clone: Its antigen is as yet unknown.

The selected patients with pancreatic ductal adenocarcinoma had surgery but no neoadjuvant therapy. The protocol was immunoSEQ multiplex PCR, while the TCRdb copy is restricted to in-frame clones and leaves out a portion. The sample has around 31,000 clones; approximately 90% are singletons. V and J are TRBV2 and TRBJ2-7, with D possibly being TRBD1 (5 bases). The sequencing sample was made of PBMCs. The source of this sequence is a human donor with pancreatic ductal adenocarcinoma. For the CDR3, the DNA is TGTGCCAGCAGTGTCGTAGGGGTTGGCCACGAGCAGTACTTC. This gives the protein CASSVVGVGHEQYF.